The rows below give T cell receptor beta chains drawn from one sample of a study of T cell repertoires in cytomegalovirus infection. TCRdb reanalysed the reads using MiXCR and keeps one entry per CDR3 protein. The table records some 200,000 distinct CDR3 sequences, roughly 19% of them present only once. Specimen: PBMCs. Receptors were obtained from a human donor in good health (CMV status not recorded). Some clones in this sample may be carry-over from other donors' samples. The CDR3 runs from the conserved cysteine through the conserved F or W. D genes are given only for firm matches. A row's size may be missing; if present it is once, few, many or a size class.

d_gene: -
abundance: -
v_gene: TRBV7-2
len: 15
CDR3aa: CASSLEFRGYSPLHF

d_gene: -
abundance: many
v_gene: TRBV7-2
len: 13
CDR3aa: CASSSRHNYEQYF

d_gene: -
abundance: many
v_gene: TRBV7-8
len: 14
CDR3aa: CASNHRSMNTEAFF

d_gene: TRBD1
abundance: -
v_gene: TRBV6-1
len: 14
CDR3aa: CASGYQGDAYEQYF

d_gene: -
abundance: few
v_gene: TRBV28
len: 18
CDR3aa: CASSLSLGSEDSNQPQHF

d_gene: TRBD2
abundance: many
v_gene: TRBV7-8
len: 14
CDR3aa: CASSLKLAVGTQYF

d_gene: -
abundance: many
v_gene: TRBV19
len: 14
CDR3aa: CASSGGQPNTEAFF

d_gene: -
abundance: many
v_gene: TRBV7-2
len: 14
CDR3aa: CASSLTIKGPPLHF

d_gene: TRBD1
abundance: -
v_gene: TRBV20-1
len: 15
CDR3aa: CSAMSAGGQDQPQHF

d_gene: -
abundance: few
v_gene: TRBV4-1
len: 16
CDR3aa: CASSQELHSSTDTQYF

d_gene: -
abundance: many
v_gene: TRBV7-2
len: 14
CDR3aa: CASSRDFRDEKLFF

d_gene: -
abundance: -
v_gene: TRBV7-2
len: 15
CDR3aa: CASSPPRGSFPEAFF

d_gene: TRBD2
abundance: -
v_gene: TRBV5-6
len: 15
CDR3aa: CASSLGSGRSDTQYF

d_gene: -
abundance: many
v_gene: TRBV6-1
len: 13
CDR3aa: CASQLLGANVLTF

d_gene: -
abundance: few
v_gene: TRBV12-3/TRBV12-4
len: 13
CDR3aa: CATSRGEAYEQYF

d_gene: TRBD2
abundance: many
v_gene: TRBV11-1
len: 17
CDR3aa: CASSLPGLAGPHNEQFF

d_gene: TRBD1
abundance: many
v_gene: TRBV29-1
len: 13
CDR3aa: CSVATGGRETQYF

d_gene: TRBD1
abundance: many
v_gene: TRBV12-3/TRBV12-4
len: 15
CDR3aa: CASSFGTATPSPPTF

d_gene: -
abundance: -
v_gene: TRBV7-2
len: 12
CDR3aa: CASSQGPQRWYF

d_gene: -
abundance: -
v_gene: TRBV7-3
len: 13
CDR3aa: CASSFMGAAEAFF

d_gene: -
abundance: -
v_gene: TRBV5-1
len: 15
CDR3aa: CASTPGHPSSYEQYF

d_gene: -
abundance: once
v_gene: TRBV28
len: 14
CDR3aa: CASSFLPAKNIQYF

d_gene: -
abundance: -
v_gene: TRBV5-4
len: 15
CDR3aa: CASRDLTGPRTEAFF

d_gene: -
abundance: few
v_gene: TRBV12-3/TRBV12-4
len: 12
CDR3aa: CASGGASDTQYF

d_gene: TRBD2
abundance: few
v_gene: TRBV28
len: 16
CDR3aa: CASSAPTSGRGNEQFF

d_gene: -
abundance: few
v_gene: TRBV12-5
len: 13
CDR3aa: CASGLRAGMGYTF

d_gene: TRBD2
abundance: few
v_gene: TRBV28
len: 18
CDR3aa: CASSLWATGTSGSAEQFF

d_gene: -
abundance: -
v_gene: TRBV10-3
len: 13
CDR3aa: CATGGSGANVLTF

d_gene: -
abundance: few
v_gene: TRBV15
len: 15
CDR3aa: CATSRDPGSSYEQYF

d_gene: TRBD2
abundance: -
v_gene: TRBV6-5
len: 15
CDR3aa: CASSYPPGGTETQYF

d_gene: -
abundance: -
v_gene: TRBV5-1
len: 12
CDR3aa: CASSSQNYEQYF

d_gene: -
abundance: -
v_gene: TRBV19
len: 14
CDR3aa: CASSSAETVYEQYF

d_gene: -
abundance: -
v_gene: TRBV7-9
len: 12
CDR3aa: CASSLDLKTQYF

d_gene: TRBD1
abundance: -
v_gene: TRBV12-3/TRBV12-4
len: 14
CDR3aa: CASSTQGGVTPLHF

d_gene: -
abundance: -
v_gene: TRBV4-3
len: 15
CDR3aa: CASSQDGHLNTEAFF

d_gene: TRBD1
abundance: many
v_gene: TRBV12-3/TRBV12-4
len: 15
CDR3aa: CASSPGQGRAGELFF

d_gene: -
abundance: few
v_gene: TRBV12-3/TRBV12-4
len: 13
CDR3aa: CASSWDATGELFF

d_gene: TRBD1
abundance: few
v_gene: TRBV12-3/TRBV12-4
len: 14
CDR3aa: CASSIIQGAYGYTF

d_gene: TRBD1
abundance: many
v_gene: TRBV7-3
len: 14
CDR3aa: CASSRDRAADTQYF

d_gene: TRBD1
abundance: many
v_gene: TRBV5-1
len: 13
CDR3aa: CASSLDRGYEQYF

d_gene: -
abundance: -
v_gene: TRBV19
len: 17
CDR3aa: CPSSMEDRHLEGNTIYF

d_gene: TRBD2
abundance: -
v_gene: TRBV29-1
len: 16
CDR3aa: CSVGKGLAGGTGELFF

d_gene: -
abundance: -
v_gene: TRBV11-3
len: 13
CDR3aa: CASSLVGVGDQYF

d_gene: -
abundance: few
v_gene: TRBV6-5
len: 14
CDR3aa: CASSLMKGNTEAFF

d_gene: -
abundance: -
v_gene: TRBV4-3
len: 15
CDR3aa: CASSQEIRGMVSYTF

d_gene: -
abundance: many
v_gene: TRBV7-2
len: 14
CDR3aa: CASSPTPNSLGYTF

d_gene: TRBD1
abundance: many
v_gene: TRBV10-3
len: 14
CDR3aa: CAISRDSSNQPQHF

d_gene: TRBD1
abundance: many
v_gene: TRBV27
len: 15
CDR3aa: CASSSQGLSGNTIYF

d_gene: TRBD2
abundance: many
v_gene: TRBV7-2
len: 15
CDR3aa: CASSLTSGSSYEQYF

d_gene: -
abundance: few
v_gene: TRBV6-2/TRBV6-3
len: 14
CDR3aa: CASSYRLLQETQYF

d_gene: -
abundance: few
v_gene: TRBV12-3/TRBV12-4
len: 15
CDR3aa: CASSLRRSSYNEQFF

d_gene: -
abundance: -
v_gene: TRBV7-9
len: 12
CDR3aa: CASSAVGDGYTF

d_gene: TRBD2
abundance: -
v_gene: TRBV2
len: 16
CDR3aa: CASSEAQGLAQNEQLF

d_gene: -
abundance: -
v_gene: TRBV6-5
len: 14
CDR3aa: CASSAIGMNTEAFF

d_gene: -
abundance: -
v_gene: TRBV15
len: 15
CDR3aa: CATSEDDKTNQPQHF